One sample yielded the 27 T cell receptor beta chains listed below, sequenced in a study of blood T cell repertoires in COVID-19. This table comes from immunoSEQ multiplex PCR, and its TCRdb copy is limited to in-frame clones, with some not included. Of roughly 28,000 clones in the sample, nearly 90% were seen once. The sequenced material came from peripheral blood. The receptor source for this set is a human donor in a cohort sampled during active COVID-19.

The table lists this clone with a few counts. The genes are TRBV5-1 and TRBJ1-1; D remains ambiguous. Germline CDR1 is SGHRS and CDR2 is YFSETQ. Trimming pared 3 bases from V and 5 bases from J, leaving 17 bases between. The CDR3 covers 15 residues. CDR3 residues: CASSSGGRVETEAFF. The CDR3 DNA reads TGCGCCAGCAGCTCCGGAGGGAGGGTGGAAACTGAAGCTTTCTTT.

V is TRBV19 and J is TRBJ1-2, with D unresolved. The ends were cut back, 0 bases at V and 7 bases at J, with 12 bases in the middle. CDR1 is LNHDA, CDR2 SQIVND, per germline (reference sequence). The CDR3 covers 14 residues. The CDR3, as DNA: TGTGCCAGTAGTATAGATCTCACATCCCGTGGCTACACCTTC. It is translated as CASSIDLTSRGYTF.

In its sample, this clone was seen once. The V and J genes are TRBV12-5 and TRBJ1-1; tentative D call: TRBD1 (6 bases). The ends were cut back, 0 bases at V and 6 bases at J, with 14 bases in the middle. CDR1 is LGHNT and CDR2 is FRNRAP in the germline V gene. The CDR3 is 15 amino acids. In DNA, the CDR3 is TGTGCTAGTGGTTTGGTACCCGAGGGGGAGTCTGAAGCTTTCTTT. Protein product: CASGLVPEGESEAFF.

The J gene is TRBJ2-7, the V gene TRBV7-6, with 8 positions matching TRBD1. CDR1 is SGHVS, CDR2 FNYEAQ, per germline. CDR3 length: 17 residues. The ends lost 1 base at V and 0 bases at J; junction bases unmatched: 8. CDR3: CASSLGSGQVYSYEQYF. The CDR3 DNA follows: TGTGCCAGCAGCTTAGGTTCGGGACAGGTCTACTCCTACGAGCAGTACTTC. Full variable domain (rest looked up from reference TRBV7-6 and TRBJ2-7): GAGVSQSPRYKVTKRGQDVALRCDPISGHVSLYWYRQALGQGPEFLTYFNYEAQQDKSGLPNDRFSAERPEGSISTLTIQRTEQRDSAMYRCASSLGSGQVYSYEQYFGPGTRLTVT.

This chain uses TRBV18 with TRBJ1-4; D gene unclear. CDR1 is KGHSH and CDR2 is LQKENI in the germline V gene. The CDR3 sequence is 17 residues long. The germline V and J ends were trimmed by 3 bases and 0 bases, with 14 bases remaining between them. The CDR3 loop is CASSPRSHSATNEKLFF. Here the CDR3 DNA reads TGTGCCAGCTCACCGAGGTCCCACTCTGCAACTAATGAAAAACTGTTTTTT.

The gene calls are TRBV7-8 and TRBJ1-5, with a weak D call TRBD1 (5 bases). Trimming removed 1 base at V and 2 bases at J, with 12 bases between. The CDR3 runs 16 residues. Per germline, CDR1 SGHVS and CDR2 FQNEAQ. The CDR3 nucleotides read TGTGCCAGCAGCTTAGTAGGGGTTGTTGGCAATCAGCCCCAGCATTTT. It specifies CASSLVGVVGNQPQHF.

The chain is built from TRBV19 and TRBJ1-2, with 9 bases identical to TRBD1. The CDR3 length is 15 residues. Germline assignment: CDR1 LNHDA and CDR2 SQIVND (reference sequence). The ends lost 4 bases at V and 7 bases at J; junction bases unmatched: 10. CDR3 coding DNA: TGTGCCAGTAGTAACTACCGGGACAGGGTGGGTGGCTACACCTTC. As protein: CASSNYRDRVGGYTF.

The V and J genes are TRBV27 and TRBJ1-1; possible D gene TRBD1, 5 bases. The germline gives CDR1 MNHEY, CDR2 SMNVEV (reference sequence). V lost 3 bases, J lost 1 base, and 9 bases lay in between. The CDR3 sequence is 14 residues long. The CDR3 sequence is CASSLWQGNTEAFF. The CDR3 coding sequence is TGTGCCAGCAGTTTGTGGCAGGGGAACACTGAAGCTTTCTTT.

This chain connects TRBV18 to TRBJ2-6, with D maybe TRBD1 (7 bases). The CDR3 extends over 17 amino acids. V was shortened by 8 bases and J by 0 bases, with 17 bases between the two germline ends. The germline V gene encodes CDR1 KGHSH and CDR2 LQKENI. CDR3 region: CASAGQTIFSGANVLTF. Written as DNA, the CDR3 is TGTGCCAGCGCGGGACAGACTATTTTCTCTGGGGCCAACGTCCTGACTTTC.

The chain employs TRBV27 and TRBJ1-2; possibly TRBD1 for D (5 bases). In germline, CDR1 is MNHEY, CDR2 SMNVEV (reference sequence). V lost 5 bases, J lost 8 bases, and 21 bases lay in between. This CDR3 contains 15 residues. This chain's CDR3 is CASSVGRWGDWGYTF. CDR3 bases: TGTGCCAGCAGTGTTGGCAGGTGGGGGGATTGGGGCTACACCTTC.

A few counts support this clone. This rearrangement joins TRBV2 to TRBJ1-6; D is unclear. Germline-derived CDR1 and CDR2 are SNHLY and FYNNEI. This CDR3 is 11 amino acids long. V shed 4 bases and J shed 9 bases, with 4 bases lying between them. This CDR3 is CASSGGSPLHF. The CDR3 DNA reads TGTGCCAGCAGTGGAGGTTCACCCCTCCACTTT.

J is TRBJ1-3 and V is TRBV20-1, with TRBD1 as a possible D gene (6 bases). CDR1 and CDR2 (germline): DFQATT, SNEGSKA (reference sequence). V shed 3 bases and J shed 2 bases, with 11 bases lying between them. The CDR3 runs 14 residues. CDR3 in amino acids: CSASGGRAGNTIYF. For the CDR3, the DNA is TGCAGTGCTAGTGGGGGGCGGGCTGGAAACACCATATATTTT.

This clone has only one observation. CDR3 protein: CASSRVGRSANTGELFF. In nucleotides, the CDR3 is TGTGCCAGCAGTCGCGTTGGGAGGAGCGCGAACACCGGGGAGCTGTTTTTT. V usage is TRBV2 and J usage is TRBJ2-2, with D possibly matching TRBD2 (6 bases). Germline V lookup: CDR1 SNHLY, CDR2 FYNNEI. The CDR3 totals 17 residues. Trimming stripped 5 bases from V and 0 bases from J, with 16 bases between.

V gene TRBV2 combines with J gene TRBJ2-5; D not resolved. Germline V gives CDR1 SNHLY, CDR2 FYNNEI. V shed 1 base and J shed 3 bases, with 3 bases lying between them. The CDR3 has 12 residues. CDR3 sequence (DNA): TGTGCCAGCAGTGAAGTTAAAGAGACCCAGTACTTC. It encodes CASSEVKETQYF.

This clone was seen a handful of times. The chain couples TRBV5-5 to TRBJ1-5; 7 nucleotides match TRBD1. The CDR3 loop spans 16 amino acids. The germline CDR1 and CDR2 sequences are SGHKS and YYEKEE (reference sequence). Trimming cost V 1 base and J 1 base; bases outside gene matches: 5. CDR3 nucleotide sequence: TGTGCCAGCAGCTTGAAGGGGGCGAGAAGCAATCAGCCCCAGCATTTT. This encodes CASSLKGARSNQPQHF.

The chain recombines TRBV12-5 with TRBJ2-7; unclear D gene. The CDR3 is 13 residues long. Germline CDR1 LGHNT, CDR2 FRNRAP. Trimming took off 1 base at V and 6 bases at J, with 10 bases between the two ends. The CDR3 nucleotides are TGTGCTAGTGGTTTGGACACCCTAGGCGAGCAGTACTTC. Its translation: CASGLDTLGEQYF.

V usage is TRBV3-1 (or the pseudogene TRBV3-2) and J usage is TRBJ1-3; D is possibly TRBD1 (5 bases). Germline CDR1 is LGHDT and CDR2 is YNNKEL (reference sequence). The CDR3 has 15 amino acids. Trimming cost V 4 bases and J 4 bases, with 14 bases left between them. This CDR3 reads CASSPLGGGGNTIYF. As DNA, the CDR3 is TGTGCCAGCAGCCCTCTCGGGGGGGGAGGAAACACCATATATTTT.

The CDR3 loop reads CASSLDRTGELFF. The CDR3, as DNA: TGTGCCAGCAGCTTGGACAGGACCGGGGAGCTGTTTTTT. This chain links TRBV7-9 with TRBJ2-2; 7 bases map to TRBD1. Germline CDR1 and CDR2: SEHNR and FQNEAQ (reference sequence). The V and J ends lost 3 bases and 5 bases, in that order; junction bases with no gene match: 0. This CDR3 has 13 residues.

In DNA form, the CDR3 reads TGCAGCCCTCCGGGACATGGTCCCCCTAGCAATCAGCCCCAGCATTTT. As protein: CSPPGHGPPSNQPQHF. This chain links TRBV29-1 with TRBJ1-5, with D possibly matching TRBD1 (6 bases). The length of the CDR3 is 16 residues. V lost 8 bases and J lost 0, with 20 bases in between. The germline gives CDR1 SQVTM, CDR2 ANQGSEA.

The chain joins TRBV7-9 to TRBJ2-3; D gene uncertain. CDR1 is SEHNR and CDR2 is FQNEAQ in the germline V gene (reference sequence). Trimming pared 6 bases from V and 3 bases from J, leaving 4 bases between. The CDR3 spans 11 residues. This CDR3 is CASSYTDTQYF. The CDR3 nucleotides read TGTGCCAGCAGTTATACAGATACGCAGTATTTT.

CDR3 region: CASSLPGVSSYEQYF. CDR3 in DNA: TGTGCCAGCAGCTTACCAGGGGTTAGCTCCTACGAGCAGTACTTC. The V gene is TRBV13, the J gene TRBJ2-7, with D possibly TRBD1 on 6 matching bases. Germline lookup yields CDR1 PRHDT and CDR2 FYEKMQ (reference sequence). The V end was cut by 2 bases, the J end by 0 bases, with 11 bases between. CDR3 length: 15 amino acids.

This chain connects TRBV19 to TRBJ1-5; D gene unclear. Germline V CDR1 and CDR2: LNHDA, SQIVND (reference sequence). The CDR3 consists of 14 residues. V was cut by 3 bases and J by 0 bases, with 6 bases left in between. This CDR3 is CASSMDYSNQPQHF. CDR3 DNA sequence: TGTGCCAGTAGTATGGACTATAGCAATCAGCCCCAGCATTTT.

The chain joins TRBV9 to TRBJ2-7; 9 positions match TRBD1. The CDR3 spans 14 residues. The V segment lost 4 bases and the J segment 1 base; nucleotides outside the gene matches: 3. The germline V gene encodes CDR1 SGDLS and CDR2 YYNGEE. The CDR3 DNA reads as TGTGCCAGCAGCCGGACAGGGGATTCCTACGAGCAGTACTTC. Encoded protein: CASSRTGDSYEQYF.

This clone has only one observation. The chain uses TRBV15 and TRBJ2-3; 12 bases map to TRBD2. Germline loops: CDR1 LNHNV, CDR2 YYDKDF (reference sequence). V lost 0 bases, J lost 0 bases, and 7 bases stayed unmatched. The CDR3 has 19 amino acids. The CDR3 DNA follows: TGTGCCACCAGCAGAGATCACACTAGCGGGGGGACTAGCACAGATACGCAGTATTTT. Protein product: CATSRDHTSGGTSTDTQYF.

The J gene is TRBJ1-6, the V gene TRBV3-1 (or the pseudogene TRBV3-2), with TRBD1 matching 7 bases. CDR1 LGHDT and CDR2 YNNKEL come from the germline V gene (reference sequence). The length of the CDR3 is 14 residues. With 3 bases clipped from V and 9 bases from J, the junction kept 5 bases outside the gene matches. The CDR3: CASSQTGQTSPLHF. In DNA, the CDR3 is TGTGCCAGCAGCCAGACAGGGCAGACTTCACCCCTCCACTTT.

This chain links TRBV7-2 with TRBJ1-1; a weak D match, TRBD1 (5 bases). Between the trimmed V and J ends, which lost 2 bases and 4 bases, there was a span of 14 bases. Germline CDR1 and CDR2: SGHTA and FQGNSA. This CDR3 is 15 amino acids long. The CDR3: CASSLFPGVSTEAFF. CDR3 nucleotide sequence: TGTGCCAGCAGCTTATTTCCGGGGGTAAGCACTGAAGCTTTCTTT.

The chain is built from TRBV29-1 and TRBJ1-2, with D uncertain. There are 12 residues in the CDR3. V was cut by 4 bases and J by 5 bases, with 11 bases left in between. The germline V gene has CDR1 SQVTM and CDR2 ANQGSEA. In nucleotides, the CDR3 is TGCAGCGTTGTGTCGGCAGGATATGGCTACACCTTC. Translating gives CSVVSAGYGYTF.